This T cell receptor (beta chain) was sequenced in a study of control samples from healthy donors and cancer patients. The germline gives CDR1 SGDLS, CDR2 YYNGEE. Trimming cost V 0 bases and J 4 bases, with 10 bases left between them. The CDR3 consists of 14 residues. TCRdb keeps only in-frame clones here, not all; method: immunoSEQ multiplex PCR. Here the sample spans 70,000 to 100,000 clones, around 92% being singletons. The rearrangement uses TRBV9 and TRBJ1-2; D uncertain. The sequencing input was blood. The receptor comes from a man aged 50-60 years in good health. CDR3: CASSVETWGYGYTF. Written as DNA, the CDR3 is TGTGCCAGCAGCGTAGAAACGTGGGGCTATGGCTACACCTTC.